The 22 T cell receptor beta chains given below trace back to one sample, sequenced in a study of cytomegalovirus exposure and HLA in healthy donors. Primers for the PCR totalled 60 Vbeta and 13 Jbeta. Here immunoSEQ multiplex PCR was the method, and the copy in TCRdb shows in-frame clones only, minus some. The data show some 180,000 clones, around 80% seen once. Sequenced sample: PBMCs. These receptors came from a woman between 55 and 75 years old in good health and CMV-seropositive.

The chain couples TRBV6-5 to TRBJ1-6; a possible D gene is TRBD1 (5 bases). The CDR3 length is 14 residues. V was clipped by 4 bases and J by 7 bases, with 11 bases between them. The germline CDR1 and CDR2 sequences are MNHEY and SVGAGI. The CDR3 here is CASSFETDNSPLHF. The CDR3 DNA follows: TGTGCCAGCAGTTTCGAGACAGACAATTCACCCCTCCACTTT.

V is TRBV7-2 and J is TRBJ2-7; 7 bases agree with TRBD1. The length of the CDR3 is 15 residues. CDR1 is SGHTA, CDR2 FQGNSA, per germline. With V trimmed by 3 bases and J by 2 bases, 7 bases remained unmatched. CDR3 sequence reads: CASSFRGTGAYEQYF. The CDR3 DNA sequence: TGTGCCAGCAGCTTCAGGGGGACCGGAGCCTACGAGCAGTACTTC.

This clone was observed a single time. The V and J genes are TRBV6-5 and TRBJ2-5; D is unresolved. The length of the CDR3 is 16 residues. Germline V gene sequence: CDR1 MNHEY, CDR2 SVGAGI. Trimming removed 0 bases from V and 7 bases from J, with 18 bases in between. Here the CDR3 reads CASSYSVEALGGTQYF. In DNA, the CDR3 is TGTGCCAGCAGTTACTCGGTAGAGGCACTGGGTGGGACCCAGTACTTC.

The chain carries TRBV7-2 and TRBJ2-7; 10 bases align to TRBD2. CDR3 length: 13 residues. Per the germline V gene, CDR1 is SGHTA and CDR2 is FQGNSA. J was trimmed by 10 bases and V by 6 bases; bases with no gene match: 9. The CDR3 reads CASSPGTSVIQYF. CDR3 nucleotide sequence: TGTGCCAGCAGTCCCGGGACTAGCGTAATACAGTACTTC.

The chain has TRBV4-1 and TRBJ2-3; TRBD1 is a possible D gene (6 bases). With 1 base removed from V and 4 bases from J, the gap between germline ends came to 6 bases. Germline CDR1 and CDR2: MGHRA and YSYEKL. This CDR3 is built from 13 residues. The CDR3 loop is CASSQGQADTQYF. The CDR3 bases are TGCGCCAGCAGCCAAGGACAGGCAGATACGCAGTATTTT.

The chain uses TRBV28 and TRBJ2-7, with D tentatively TRBD1 (7 bases). Trimming removed 5 bases at V and 7 bases at J, with 15 bases between. Per germline, CDR1 MDHEN and CDR2 SYDVKM. This CDR3 has 13 residues. The CDR3 loop is CASSPQGGEEQYF. In DNA, the CDR3 is TGTGCCAGCAGTCCCCAGGGGGGAGAAGAGCAGTACTTC.

The chain carries TRBV6-1 and TRBJ1-5; 7 bases match TRBD1. Germline V gene lookup returns CDR1 MNHNS and CDR2 SASEGT. Losses at the gene ends were 7 bases for V and 6 bases for J; bases not matched to a gene: 9. There are 14 residues in the CDR3. The CDR3 nucleotides are TGTGCCAGCACCGCCGGGACAGTGGGTCAGCCCCAGCATTTT. Protein: CASTAGTVGQPQHF.

Concerning this clone itself: At one end the junction does not follow the germline gene, possibly because of a read error. The V and J genes are TRBV28 and TRBJ2-6; D perhaps matches TRBD1 (5 bases). Germline assignment: CDR1 MDHEN and CDR2 SYDVKM. The CDR3 runs 13 residues. The CDR3 DNA reads as TGTGCCGGGTTGGGTACTGGGGCCAACGGCCTGACTTTC. It translates to CAGLGTGANGLTF.

This rearrangement joins TRBV5-1 to TRBJ2-6, with D perhaps matching TRBD1 (7 bases). Germline V lookup: CDR1 SGHRS, CDR2 YFSETQ. This CDR3 has 18 amino acids. V lost 0 bases and J 4 bases, leaving 17 bases between the germline ends. For the CDR3, the DNA is TGCGCCAGCAGCTTGGGAGGAGGGGGCGCGGGAGGGGCCAACGTCCTGACTTTC. Its translation is CASSLGGGGAGGANVLTF.

The chain recombines TRBV2 with TRBJ1-2; 9 bases line up with TRBD1. CDR1 SNHLY and CDR2 FYNNEI come from the germline V gene. CDR3 length: 14 amino acids. V trimming: 5 bases; J trimming: 2 bases; junction bases outside the gene matches: 3. DNA for the CDR3: TGTGCCAGCAGTCGTGACAGGGGGAACTATGGCTACACCTTC. Translating it yields CASSRDRGNYGYTF.

The chain joins TRBV4-3 to TRBJ2-5, with TRBD1 identical over 7 bases. The closer fit of TRBJ2-7 to the DNA end suggests the J call may be wrong. Germline values: CDR1 LGHNA, CDR2 YSLEER. The CDR3 covers 15 residues. The CDR3 protein is CASSQEVGQSYEQYF. CDR3 sequence (DNA): TGCGCCAGCAGCCAAGAAGTGGGACAGTCCTACGAGCAGTACTTC.

The rearrangement links TRBV5-6 to TRBJ1-2; 8 bases fit TRBD1. CDR1 is SGHDT, CDR2 YYEEEE, per germline. Trimming cost V 6 bases and J 2 bases; bases outside gene matches: 9. This CDR3 is 15 amino acids long. The CDR3 DNA sequence: TGTGCCAGCACCATAGCAGGGGGCGCAAACTATGGCTACACCTTC. Its protein product is CASTIAGGANYGYTF.

The J gene is TRBJ2-5, the V gene TRBV9; possible D gene TRBD1, 5 bases. This CDR3 comprises 15 residues. Germline CDR1 SGDLS, CDR2 YYNGEE. The germline V and J ends were trimmed by 0 bases and 1 base, with 10 bases remaining between them. The CDR3 nucleotides read TGTGCCAGCAGCGTAGCCCCAGGGTCCCAAGAGACCCAGTACTTC. Its translation: CASSVAPGSQETQYF.

V usage is TRBV4-2 and J usage is TRBJ1-2, with D tentatively TRBD1 (5 bases). Trimming pared 0 bases from V and 5 bases from J, leaving 16 bases between. This CDR3 has 16 residues. Germline CDR1 reads LGHNA; CDR2 reads YNFKEQ. The CDR3: CASSQDRQGIWYGYTF. The CDR3 DNA follows: TGTGCCAGCAGCCAAGATAGGCAGGGAATTTGGTATGGCTACACCTTC.

DNA for the CDR3: TGTGCCAGCAGGAGCGGGACTCACCTCAATGAGCAGTTCTTC. It is translated as CASRSGTHLNEQFF. The chain carries TRBV28 and TRBJ2-1; 7 bases align to TRBD2. Trimming cost V 6 bases and J 6 bases; bases outside gene matches: 8. CDR1 is MDHEN and CDR2 is SYDVKM in the germline V gene. The CDR3 length is 14 residues.

Turning to this clone: The junction departs from the called germline gene at one end, perhaps through a read error. J is TRBJ2-6 and V is TRBV7-3; 7 nucleotides agree with TRBD1. Looked up from germline, CDR1 is SGHTA and CDR2 is FQGTGA. CDR3 size: 15 residues. The CDR3 DNA follows: TGTGCCAGCAGCCGGACAGGCTCTGGGGCCAACGGCCTGACTTTC. It encodes CASSRTGSGANGLTF.

The chain joins TRBV6-5 to TRBJ2-1; 8 nucleotides align to TRBD2. This CDR3 has 15 residues. The V gene's germline CDR1 is MNHEY and CDR2 SVGAGI. V dropped 6 bases and J dropped 9; count of bases not matched to a gene: 13. This chain's CDR3 is CASSKAGVSESEQFF. DNA for the CDR3: TGTGCCAGCAGCAAAGCGGGAGTGAGTGAGAGTGAGCAGTTCTTC.

This clone has only one observation. V gene TRBV28 combines with J gene TRBJ1-6, with D perhaps TRBD1 (6 bases). Germline V lookup: CDR1 MDHEN, CDR2 SYDVKM. The V end was cut by 1 base, the J end by 9 bases, with 10 bases between. CDR3 length: 14 residues. The chain's CDR3 is CASSLLGALSPLHF. The DNA for the CDR3 is TGTGCCAGCAGTTTATTGGGGGCGCTTTCACCCCTCCACTTT. The complete variable domain, with remaining parts taken from reference TRBV28 and TRBJ1-6, reads DVKVTQSSRYLVKRTGEKVFLECVQDMDHENMFWYRQDPGLGLRLIYFSYDVKMKEKGDIPEGYSVSREKKERFSLILESASTNQTSMYLCASSLLGALSPLHFGNGTRLTVT.

The J gene is TRBJ1-2, the V gene TRBV2; the D is unclear. Germline CDR1 is SNHLY and CDR2 is FYNNEI. V was trimmed by 5 bases and J by 2 bases, leaving 3 bases between them. This CDR3 contains 11 residues. The CDR3 sequence: CASSQNYGYTF. The CDR3 bases are TGTGCCAGCAGTCAGAACTATGGCTACACCTTC.

The chain couples TRBV2 to TRBJ1-5; D may be TRBD1 (5 bases). The V gene's germline CDR1 is SNHLY and CDR2 FYNNEI. Trimming pared 5 bases from V and 3 bases from J, leaving 14 bases between. CDR3 size: 15 residues. The CDR3 loop is CASSRATALNQPQHF. The CDR3 DNA sequence: TGTGCCAGCAGTCGAGCGACAGCACTCAATCAGCCCCAGCATTTT.

This chain links TRBV4-2 with TRBJ2-3, with TRBD1 matching over 8 bases. In germline, CDR1 is LGHNA, CDR2 YNFKEQ. There are 16 residues in the CDR3. V was clipped by 6 bases and J by 2 bases; unmatched bases: 10. CDR3 DNA: TGTGCCAGCAGGCCAACCGGGACAGGCTCCACAGATACGCAGTATTTT. This translates into CASRPTGTGSTDTQYF.

The chain is built from TRBV2 and TRBJ2-5; 8 bases are a match to TRBD1. This CDR3 spans 14 amino acids. J was trimmed by 5 bases and V by 6 bases; bases with no gene match: 8. Per germline, CDR1 SNHLY and CDR2 FYNNEI. The CDR3 sequence: CASRVDRAVETQYF. The DNA of the CDR3 is TGTGCCAGCAGGGTGGACAGGGCGGTCGAGACCCAGTACTTC.